Listed here is a single T cell receptor beta chain. Sample-barcoded 5' priming and a J-beta primer mix drove a second PCR of roughly 6 to 12 cycles. TCRdb used MiXCR to reprocess the 5' RACE reads, holding one entry per CDR3 protein. The sample records about 1.5 million distinct CDR3 sequences, approximately 43% being singletons. This entry belongs to a study of blood T cells in healthy people across ages. Germline CDR1 is MNHNY and CDR2 is SVGAGI (reference sequence). Trimming took 6 bases from V and 6 from J, leaving 18 bases between them. This CDR3 region has 15 residues. Input material: blood. The V gene is TRBV6-6, the J gene TRBJ1-5; perhaps TRBD1 as D (5 bases). This receptor was identified in a young woman in good health. CDR3 nucleotides: TGTGCCAGCAGAATATCGGGGGTCGGAACTCAGCCCCAGCATTTT. Translation gives CASRISGVGTQPQHF.